One and the same sample provided the 14 T cell receptor beta chains below, sequenced in a study of CD8+CD57+ T cells in acquired aplastic anemia. The template used for profiling TCR beta VDJ and CDR3 was genomic DNA. From the reads, TCRdb called clonotypes with MiXCR, one entry per CDR3 protein. The data show about 98,000 distinct CDR3 sequences, 55% to 75% seen once. In patients chosen for sequencing, flow cytometry had shown CD8+CD57+ cell expansion. The sample taken for sequencing was sorted CD4+, CD8+, or CD8+CD57+ T cells (not recorded which) from PBMCs. The receptors were sampled from a human donor with aplastic anemia.

This chain uses TRBV2 with TRBJ1-6; D gene unclear. The CDR3 totals 15 residues. Trimming cost V 3 bases and J 4 bases, with 10 bases left between them. Germline V gene data show CDR1 as SNHLY and CDR2 as FYNNEI. The CDR3 region has the DNA TGTGCCAGCAGTGATACCGGAGCGTATAATTCACCCCTCCACTTT. It translates to CASSDTGAYNSPLHF.

This clonotype was seen at least ten times. V usage is TRBV12-3 or TRBV12-4 and J usage is TRBJ1-1; no clear D. V lost 2 bases to trimming and J lost 2 bases, with 12 bases between them. This CDR3 contains 15 residues. CDR3 bases: TGTGCCAGCAGTTTATCGTCAGGAGGCAACACTGAAGCTTTCTTT. It yields the protein CASSLSSGGNTEAFF.

The chain has TRBV11-2 and TRBJ2-1; 9 nucleotides align to TRBD1. This CDR3 region has 18 residues. CDR1 is SGHAT, CDR2 FQNNGV, per germline. The V and J ends lost 4 bases and 3 bases, in that order; junction bases with no gene match: 13. The CDR3 here is CASSYRDRATSDYNEQFF. CDR3 sequence (DNA): TGTGCCAGCAGCTACCGGGACAGGGCGACTTCAGACTACAATGAGCAGTTCTTC.

The chain joins TRBV19 to TRBJ1-6; maybe TRBD1 (5 bases). Germline V gene lookup returns CDR1 LNHDA and CDR2 SQIVND (reference sequence). V lost 4 bases, J lost 10 bases, and 17 bases lay in between. The CDR3 is 15 amino acids. CDR3 sequence (DNA): TGTGCCAGTAGTACTGGGACTCATTTCCAATCACCCCTCCACTTT. This gives the protein CASSTGTHFQSPLHF.

The DNA of the CDR3 is TGTGCCAGCAGCTTAGGGCGGGGTACCTACGAGCAGTACTTC. It codes for CASSLGRGTYEQYF. The chain uses TRBV7-8 and TRBJ2-7; weak D call: TRBD2 (6 bases). V gave up 1 base and J gave up 2 bases, with 9 bases separating them. The germline V gene encodes CDR1 SGHVS and CDR2 FQNEAQ. This CDR3 is built from 14 residues.

The chain uses TRBV19 and TRBJ1-2, with D maybe TRBD1 (6 bases). Germline CDR1 LNHDA, CDR2 SQIVND (reference sequence). CDR3 size: 15 residues. The V and J ends lost 6 bases and 5 bases respectively, with 19 bases between them. The CDR3 spells CASRSTGYSRYGYTF. The CDR3 nucleotides are TGTGCCAGTAGGAGTACAGGGTATAGTAGGTATGGCTACACCTTC.

This clonotype was recorded many times. The chain has TRBV5-1 and TRBJ2-1; D uncertain. Trimming removed 2 bases at V and 8 bases at J, with 8 bases between. CDR3 length: 12 amino acids. Germline CDR1 SGHRS, CDR2 YFSETQ. CDR3 sequence reads: CASSLWSDEQFF. The DNA of the CDR3 is TGCGCCAGCAGCTTATGGTCAGATGAGCAGTTCTTC.

V and J are TRBV5-1 and TRBJ2-7; D possibly uses TRBD1 or TRBD2 (5 bases each). V was pared by 2 bases and J by 2 bases, with 11 bases between. This CDR3 region has 14 residues. CDR1 SGHRS and CDR2 YFSETQ come from the germline V gene. CDR3: CASSLGTGTYEQYF. CDR3 nucleotide sequence: TGCGCCAGCAGCTTAGGGACGGGAACCTACGAGCAGTACTTC.

This clonotype was counted between two and nine times. The V gene is TRBV10-3, the J gene TRBJ2-7; 9 positions match TRBD1. The CDR3 spans 12 residues. CDR1 ENHRY and CDR2 SYGVKD come from the germline V gene. V gave up 10 bases and J gave up 5 bases; unmatched junction bases: 6. In DNA, the CDR3 is TGTGCCACCGGACAGGGGCTCAACGAGCAGTACTTC. It yields the protein CATGQGLNEQYF.

The chain employs TRBV24-1 and TRBJ2-7; 9 bases map to TRBD1. Germline V gives CDR1 KGHDR, CDR2 SFDVKD. Trimming removed 4 bases from V and 6 bases from J; junction bases left unmatched: 3. The CDR3 runs to 13 residues. In nucleotides, the CDR3 is TGTGCCACCAGTGACCCGGACAGGGGCGAGCAGTACTTC. It codes for CATSDPDRGEQYF.

This chain joins TRBV19 and TRBJ2-7; the D is unclear. The V end lost 3 bases, the J end lost 1 base, and 7 bases lay between the germline ends. This CDR3 comprises 13 residues. Germline CDR1 is LNHDA and CDR2 is SQIVND (reference sequence). Here the CDR3 reads CASSMSSSYEQYF. In nucleotides, the CDR3 is TGTGCCAGTAGTATGTCATCTTCCTACGAGCAGTACTTC.

This clonotype showed up many times. CDR3 DNA: TGTGCCAGCAGCCAAGGACCAGAGAACACTGAAGCTTTCTTT. Translation gives CASSQGPENTEAFF. The genes are TRBV3-1 and TRBJ1-1, with D hard to call. The germline V gene encodes CDR1 LGHDT and CDR2 YNNKEL (reference sequence). Trimming removed 1 base from V and 1 base from J, with 7 bases in between. This CDR3 contains 14 residues.

The chain carries TRBV29-1 and TRBJ2-5; 7 positions agree with TRBD1. The V gene end was trimmed by 7 bases and the J gene end by 4 bases; junction bases not matched to a gene: 9. The CDR3 is 13 residues long. Germline loops: CDR1 SQVTM, CDR2 ANQGSEA. The chain's CDR3 is CSALETGRETQYF. The CDR3 DNA follows: TGCAGCGCCTTAGAGACAGGGCGAGAGACCCAGTACTTC.

This clonotype was picked up one time. This chain uses TRBV7-3 with TRBJ2-7; tentatively, D is TRBD1 (6 bases). The V and J ends lost 5 bases and 1 base respectively, with 15 bases between them. CDR1 is SGHTA and CDR2 is FQGTGA in the germline V gene. This CDR3 comprises 15 residues. The CDR3 loop is CASSAQGTPSYEQYF. The CDR3, as DNA: TGTGCCAGCAGCGCACAGGGTACCCCATCCTACGAGCAGTACTTC.